This TCR beta chain was sequenced in a study of T-cell memory formation after mild COVID-19. Deletions cut 2 bases from V and 5 bases from J, with 9 bases between. Looked up from germline, CDR1 is LGHDT and CDR2 is YNNKEL (reference sequence). This CDR3 has 13 amino acids. In TCRdb, the 5' RACE reads were re-called with MiXCR into one record per CDR3 protein. The data contain about 430,000 distinct CDR3 sequences, around 24% of them singletons. The sequenced material came from PBMCs or a T cell subset sorted from them (not recorded which). The TCR comes from an adult woman who had mild COVID-19 (a few samples of this study predate the infection). Cell type and time point are not known. This chain uses TRBV3-1 with TRBJ2-5; D tentatively fits TRBD1 or TRBD2 (5 bases each). CDR3 sequence reads: CASSQRGGETQYF. CDR3 nucleotides: TGTGCCAGCAGCCAACGGGGCGGGGAGACCCAGTACTTC.